These T cell receptor beta chains were read from a single sample in a study of regulatory T cells in long-lasting Graves disease. TCRdb reanalysed the multiplex PCR reads using MiXCR and keeps one entry per CDR3 protein. There are over 300,000 distinct CDR3 sequences in the sample; less than 20% occur only once, and approximately 31% lies in the top ten. The specimen was peripheral blood mononuclear cells (PBMCs), collected when the disease was refractory, from a patient treated with antithyroid drugs. Every receptor here comes from a female donor with Graves disease. The CDR3 runs from the conserved cysteine through the conserved F or W. A D gene is named only where the DNA matches it firmly. The size of a clone is reported for some rows only, either as once, few or many, or as a class for expanded clones.

length	V	size	J	D	DNA	CDR3
13	TRBV3-1	many	TRBJ2-7	-	TGTGCCAGCAGCCAAGATAGAACGTACGAGCAGTACTTC	CASSQDRTYEQYF
16	TRBV12-3/TRBV12-4	-	TRBJ2-7	-	TGTGCCAGCAGTCCAAATCCGGGGGCTGGGTCCTACGAGCAGTACTTC	CASSPNPGAGSYEQYF
15	TRBV11-2	-	TRBJ2-3	-	TGTGCCAGCAGCTTGATCTTAGGGGGCACAGATACGCAGTATTTT	CASSLILGGTDTQYF
13	TRBV6-1	-	TRBJ1-1	TRBD1	TGTGCCAGCAGGTTCAGGGGGCGGGCTGAAGCTTTCTTT	CASRFRGRAEAFF
14	TRBV6-1	many	TRBJ1-5	TRBD1	TGTGCCAGCAGGACCCCCCAGGGGGTTCAGCCCCAGCATTTT	CASRTPQGVQPQHF
13	TRBV5-4	-	TRBJ1-2	TRBD1	TGTGCCAGCGGACAGGGGCTAAACTATGGCTACACCTTC	CASGQGLNYGYTF
14	TRBV5-6	-	TRBJ1-2	TRBD1	TGTGCCAGCAGCTTGGAGGGGGCCCTCTATGGCTACACCTTC	CASSLEGALYGYTF
13	TRBV28	-	TRBJ1-5	TRBD1	TGTGCCAGCAGCCCAGGACAGGGCCTAGCCCAGCATTTT	CASSPGQGLAQHF
16	TRBV11-2	many	TRBJ2-4	-	TGTGCCAGCAGCCTTTGGAATCGTGGGGCCCAAAACATTCAGTACTTC	CASSLWNRGAQNIQYF
14	TRBV6-1	many	TRBJ1-5	-	TGTGCCAGCAGTGAAGCAAGGAGCAATCAGCCCCAGCATTTT	CASSEARSNQPQHF
13	TRBV12-3/TRBV12-4	many	TRBJ2-5	-	TGTGCCAGCAGTTTTCTTCACCAAGAGACCCAGTACTTC	CASSFLHQETQYF
14	TRBV2	many	TRBJ2-5	-	TGTGCCAGCACCCCACCTCCCTTACAAGAGACCCAGTACTTC	CASTPPPLQETQYF
14	TRBV10-3	-	TRBJ1-1	-	TGTGCCATCAGCCCTCTCGGGGGGGACACTGAAGCTTTCTTT	CAISPLGGDTEAFF
15	TRBV7-3	few	TRBJ1-2	-	TGTGCCAGCAGCTTAAGTGGACGGGCTAACTATGGCTACACCTTC	CASSLSGRANYGYTF
18	TRBV5-1	-	TRBJ2-6	-	TGCGCCAGCAGCTTGGAGGGACCTAACCTCTCTGGGGCCAACGTCCTGACTTTC	CASSLEGPNLSGANVLTF
15	TRBV2	many	TRBJ1-1	-	TGTGCCAGCAAGCTTGAGTTAGGGCCGAACACTGAAGCTTTCTTT	CASKLELGPNTEAFF
15	TRBV5-1	many	TRBJ2-7	TRBD2	TGCGCCAGCAGCTTGGGTGGGCTAGCGGCCTCCGGACAGTACTTC	CASSLGGLAASGQYF
16	TRBV18	many	TRBJ2-1	TRBD1	TGTGCCAGCTCACCACCGTTAGACAGGGGCTACAATGAGCAGTTCTTC	CASSPPLDRGYNEQFF
13	TRBV11-3	many	TRBJ2-5	-	TGTGCCAGCAGCTTAGTTTACCAAGAGACCCAGTACTTC	CASSLVYQETQYF
15	TRBV7-2	-	TRBJ1-2	TRBD1	TGTGCCAGCAGCTCTACAGGGGGGGGCTTCTATGGCTACACCTTC	CASSSTGGGFYGYTF
14	TRBV5-4	-	TRBJ1-2	TRBD1	TGTGCCAGCAGCCGGGACAGGGGGGCATATGGCTACACCTTC	CASSRDRGAYGYTF
15	TRBV6-1	few	TRBJ2-7	TRBD2	TGTGCCAGCAGTCGACTAGCGGGGGGGAACTACGAGCAGTACTTC	CASSRLAGGNYEQYF
12	TRBV10-3	-	TRBJ2-7	-	TGTGCCATCAGTGAAGGGGGTTACGAGCAGTACTTC	CAISEGGYEQYF
17	TRBV19	few	TRBJ2-6	-	TGTGCCAGTAGTATTGCCGCCGGTAACTCTGGGGCCAACGTCCTGACTTTC	CASSIAAGNSGANVLTF
17	TRBV20-1	few	TRBJ2-7	TRBD2	TGCAGTGCATTCGGGACACCTGGCCTAGCGGGAATGTACGAGCAGTACTTC	CSAFGTPGLAGMYEQYF
13	TRBV7-2	many	TRBJ2-7	TRBD1	TGTGCCAGCAGCTTGCCCTCAGGGGGCGAGCAGTACTTC	CASSLPSGGEQYF
13	TRBV20-1	-	TRBJ2-6	-	TGCAGTGCTAACCGGGACGGTGCCAACGTCCTGACTTTC	CSANRDGANVLTF
16	TRBV7-8	many	TRBJ2-5	-	TGTGCCAGCAGCTTAGAGGGCGCCGGACCCCAAGAGACCCAGTACTTC	CASSLEGAGPQETQYF
15	TRBV7-3	few	TRBJ2-2	-	TGTGCCAGCAGCTTAATCGGTGGGGCGACCGGGGAGCTGTTTTTT	CASSLIGGATGELFF
13	TRBV3-1	few	TRBJ2-7	-	TGTGCCAGCAGCCAAATGGGTGGCTACGAGCAGTACTTC	CASSQMGGYEQYF
15	TRBV6-1	many	TRBJ2-7	-	TGTGCCAGCAGTCGGGATGTGGGAGATAACTACGAGCAGTACTTC	CASSRDVGDNYEQYF
17	TRBV19	-	TRBJ1-1	-	TGTGCCAGTAGCCCGAACGAACCCGGGACGGTGAACACTGAAGCTTTCTTT	CASSPNEPGTVNTEAFF
13	TRBV5-1	few	TRBJ2-5	-	TGCGCCAGCAGCTCCAGCGCTGAAGAGACCCAGTACTTC	CASSSSAEETQYF
16	TRBV19	-	TRBJ2-6	TRBD2	TGTGCCAGTAGTATAGCGGGAGGATCTGGGGCCAACGTCCTGACTTTC	CASSIAGGSGANVLTF
14	TRBV6-9	-	TRBJ2-3	TRBD1	TGTGCCAGCAGTTACTCCCGCCAGGGGGCTACGCAGTATTTT	CASSYSRQGATQYF
14	TRBV6-8	-	TRBJ2-5	TRBD2	TGTGCCAGCAGGGGAGGGACTAGCTGGGAGACCCAGTACTTC	CASRGGTSWETQYF
13	TRBV7-3	many	TRBJ1-6	-	TGTGCCAGCAGCTTAAAGCGAAATTCACCCCTCCACTTT	CASSLKRNSPLHF
17	TRBV11-2	many	TRBJ1-1	-	TGTGCCAGCAGCTCCGGCTGGCGTGACAGCATGAACACTGAAGCTTTCTTT	CASSSGWRDSMNTEAFF
14	TRBV14	few	TRBJ2-7	-	TGTGCCAGCAGCCCCCTACAGTCCTCCTACGAGCAGTACTTC	CASSPLQSSYEQYF
12	TRBV12-3/TRBV12-4	-	TRBJ1-3	TRBD1	TGTGCCTGGGGACAGTCGGGAAACACCATATATTTT	CAWGQSGNTIYF
14	TRBV28	many	TRBJ1-5	-	TGTGCCAGCAGTTTGGCAGCTCCCAATCAGCCCCAGCATTTT	CASSLAAPNQPQHF
12	TRBV24-1	many	TRBJ1-1	-	TGTGCCACCAGTGATTTGCAAGGAGAAGCTTTCTTT	CATSDLQGEAFF
17	TRBV5-6	-	TRBJ1-1	-	TGTGCCAGCAGCCTCCACATGGCCCCGGGGTTGGACACTGAAGCTTTCTTT	CASSLHMAPGLDTEAFF
15	TRBV5-1	-	TRBJ1-4	-	TGCGCCAGCAGCTCTGGCCGGGGCGCTAATGAAAAACTGTTTTTT	CASSSGRGANEKLFF
13	TRBV2	few	TRBJ2-3	-	TGTGCCAGCACCGGCGAAGCCACAGATACGCAGTATTTT	CASTGEATDTQYF
15	TRBV6-5	few	TRBJ1-6	TRBD1	TGTGCCAGCAGTTACTTGGCAGGGGGCGAGTCACCCCTCCACTTT	CASSYLAGGESPLHF
16	TRBV13	few	TRBJ2-5	TRBD2	TGTGCCAGCAGCGTATCGACTAGCGGGGGCAGGGAGACCCAGTACTTC	CASSVSTSGGRETQYF
15	TRBV2	few	TRBJ2-1	TRBD2	TGTGCCAGCAGAGAAGCTAGCGGCTCCTACAATGAGCAGTTCTTC	CASREASGSYNEQFF
15	TRBV3-1	-	TRBJ1-3	-	TGTGCCAGCAGCCAAGAGGGGCTAAGGCGAAACACCATATATTTT	CASSQEGLRRNTIYF
14	TRBV29-1	many	TRBJ1-2	-	TGCAGCGTCCACCCGCTCCGGACTAACTATGGCTACACCTTC	CSVHPLRTNYGYTF
13	TRBV12-3/TRBV12-4	many	TRBJ1-2	-	TGTGCCAGCAGTTTAGAGGGGCGGTATGGCTACACCTTC	CASSLEGRYGYTF
17	TRBV18	-	TRBJ2-7	TRBD1	TGTGCCAGCTCAAGCGTAGCCCCACAGGGGATTAGAAACGAGCAGTACTTC	CASSSVAPQGIRNEQYF
14	TRBV30	-	TRBJ2-2	TRBD2	TGTGCCTGGAGACTAGCGGGGGACACCGGGGAGCTGTTTTTT	CAWRLAGDTGELFF